The clone carrying this TCR beta chain was recorded at least ten times. The sample is drawn from a study of spatial heterogeneity in lung cancer. Trimming cost V 3 bases and J 8 bases, with 12 bases left between them. The CDR3 contains 13 residues. Regarding time point: sample taken at primary tumor resection. Whole RNA, which was extracted from tumor, nontumor lung tissue or frozen PBMC, was sequenced without any cell sorting. From the 5' RACE reads, TCRdb called clonotypes with MiXCR, one entry per CDR3 protein. The repertoire holds 50,000 to 75,000 distinct CDR3 sequences, with 6.3% as singletons. The V call is TRBV12-3 or TRBV12-4, the J call TRBJ2-3, with unresolved D. The sample in question was PBMCs, obtained at surgery. This receptor was identified in a female donor with early-stage non-small cell lung cancer. CDR3 in amino acids: CASSFGSDGTQYF. CDR3 DNA: TGTGCCAGCAGTTTTGGCAGTGATGGTACGCAGTATTTT.